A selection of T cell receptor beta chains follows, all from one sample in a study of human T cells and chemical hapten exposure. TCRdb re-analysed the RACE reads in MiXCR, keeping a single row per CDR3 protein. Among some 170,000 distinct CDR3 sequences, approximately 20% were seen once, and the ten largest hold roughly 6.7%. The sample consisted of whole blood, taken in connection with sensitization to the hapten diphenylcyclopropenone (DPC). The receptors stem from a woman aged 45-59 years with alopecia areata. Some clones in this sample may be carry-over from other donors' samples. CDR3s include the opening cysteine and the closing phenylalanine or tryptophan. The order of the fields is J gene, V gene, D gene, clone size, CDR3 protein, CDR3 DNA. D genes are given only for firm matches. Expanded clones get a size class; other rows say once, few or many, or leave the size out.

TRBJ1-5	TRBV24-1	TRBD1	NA	CATSVVDRGGNQPQHF	TGTGCCACCAGTGTCGTGGACAGGGGTGGCAATCAGCCCCAGCATTTT
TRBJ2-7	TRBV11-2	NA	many	CASSQGLPYEQYF	TGTGCCAGCAGCCAGGGCCTACCCTACGAGCAGTACTTC
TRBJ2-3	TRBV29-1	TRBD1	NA	CSVEGGQGLTDTQYF	TGCAGCGTTGAGGGGGGACAGGGGCTTACAGATACGCAGTATTTT
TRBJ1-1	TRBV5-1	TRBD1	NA	CASSPTGAEAFF	TGCGCCAGCAGCCCGACAGGGGCTGAAGCTTTCTTT
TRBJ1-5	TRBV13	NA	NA	CASSAGHSNQPQHF	TGTGCCAGCAGCGCCGGTCATAGCAATCAGCCCCAGCATTTT
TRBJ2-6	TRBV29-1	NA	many	CSVEGQPSGANVLTF	TGCAGCGTTGAAGGGCAGCCCTCTGGGGCCAACGTCCTGACTTTC
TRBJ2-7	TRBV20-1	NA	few	CSAGFGGEQYF	TGCAGTGCTGGGTTTGGGGGCGAGCAGTACTTC
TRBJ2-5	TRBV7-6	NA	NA	CASSLVLAPQETQYF	TGTGCCAGCAGCTTGGTCCTAGCGCCACAAGAGACCCAGTACTTC
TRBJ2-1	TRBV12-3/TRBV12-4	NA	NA	CASSLQNFEQFF	TGTGCCAGCAGTTTACAGAATTTTGAGCAGTTCTTC
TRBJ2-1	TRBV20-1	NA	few	CSARAGFLNEQFF	TGCAGTGCTAGAGCGGGGTTCCTCAATGAGCAGTTCTTC
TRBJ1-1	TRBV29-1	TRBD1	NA	CSVYNDRDDTEAFF	TGCAGCGTTTACAACGACAGGGATGACACTGAAGCTTTCTTT